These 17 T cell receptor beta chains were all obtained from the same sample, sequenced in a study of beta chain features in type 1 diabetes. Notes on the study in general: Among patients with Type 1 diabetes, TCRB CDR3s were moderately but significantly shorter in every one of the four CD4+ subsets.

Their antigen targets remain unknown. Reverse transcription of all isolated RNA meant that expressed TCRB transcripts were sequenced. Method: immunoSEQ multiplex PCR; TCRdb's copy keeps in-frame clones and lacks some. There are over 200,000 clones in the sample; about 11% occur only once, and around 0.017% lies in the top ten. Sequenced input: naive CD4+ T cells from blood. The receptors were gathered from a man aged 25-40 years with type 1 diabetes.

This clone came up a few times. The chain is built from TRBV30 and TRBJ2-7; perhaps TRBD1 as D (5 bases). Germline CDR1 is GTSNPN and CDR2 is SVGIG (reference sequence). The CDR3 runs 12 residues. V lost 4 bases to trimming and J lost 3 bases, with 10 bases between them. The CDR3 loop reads CAWTGSGYEQYF. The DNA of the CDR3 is TGTGCCTGGACAGGGTCCGGCTACGAGCAGTACTTC.

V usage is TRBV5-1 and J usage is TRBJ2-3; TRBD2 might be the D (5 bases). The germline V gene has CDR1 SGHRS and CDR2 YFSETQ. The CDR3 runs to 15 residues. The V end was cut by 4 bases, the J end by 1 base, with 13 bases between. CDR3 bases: TGCGCCAGCAGCGCCCCCGGGATGCGCACAGATACGCAGTATTTT. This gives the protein CASSAPGMRTDTQYF.

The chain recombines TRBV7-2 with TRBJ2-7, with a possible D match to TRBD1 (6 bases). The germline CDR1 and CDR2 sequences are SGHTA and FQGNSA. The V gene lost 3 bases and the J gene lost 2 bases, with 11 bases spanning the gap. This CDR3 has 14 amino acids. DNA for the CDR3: TGTGCCAGCAGCTTTGTACAGGGCACCTACGAGCAGTACTTC. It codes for CASSFVQGTYEQYF.

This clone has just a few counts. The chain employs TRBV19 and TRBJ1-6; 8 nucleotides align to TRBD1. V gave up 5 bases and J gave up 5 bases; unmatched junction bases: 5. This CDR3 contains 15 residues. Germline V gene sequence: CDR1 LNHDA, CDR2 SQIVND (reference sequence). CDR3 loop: CASSPRGQDNSPLHF. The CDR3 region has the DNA TGTGCCAGTAGTCCCCGGGGACAGGATAATTCACCCCTCCACTTT.

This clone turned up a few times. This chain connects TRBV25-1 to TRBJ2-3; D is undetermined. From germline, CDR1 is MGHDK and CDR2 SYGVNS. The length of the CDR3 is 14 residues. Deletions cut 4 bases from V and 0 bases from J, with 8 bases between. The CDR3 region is CASSVTGSTDTQYF. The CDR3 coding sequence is TGTGCCAGCAGTGTGACTGGGAGCACAGATACGCAGTATTTT.

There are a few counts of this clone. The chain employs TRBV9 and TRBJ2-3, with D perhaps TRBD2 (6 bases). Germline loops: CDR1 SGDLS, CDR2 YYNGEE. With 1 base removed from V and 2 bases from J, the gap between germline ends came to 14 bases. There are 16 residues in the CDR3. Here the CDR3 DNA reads TGTGCCAGCAGCGTACGGGACTCACGGCTCACAGATACGCAGTATTTT. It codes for CASSVRDSRLTDTQYF. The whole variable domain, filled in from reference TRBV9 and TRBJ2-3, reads DSGVTQTPKHLITATGQRVTLRCSPRSGDLSVYWYQQSLDQGLQFLIQYYNGEERAKGNILERFSAQQFPDLHSELNLSSLELGDSALYFCASSVRDSRLTDTQYFGPGTRLTVL.

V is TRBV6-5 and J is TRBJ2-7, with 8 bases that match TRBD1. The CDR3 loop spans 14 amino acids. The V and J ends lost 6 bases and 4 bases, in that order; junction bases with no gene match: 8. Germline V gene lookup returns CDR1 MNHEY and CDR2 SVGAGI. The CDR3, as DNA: TGTGCCAGCAGCCCTCGGACAGGGAAATACGAGCAGTACTTC. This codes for CASSPRTGKYEQYF.

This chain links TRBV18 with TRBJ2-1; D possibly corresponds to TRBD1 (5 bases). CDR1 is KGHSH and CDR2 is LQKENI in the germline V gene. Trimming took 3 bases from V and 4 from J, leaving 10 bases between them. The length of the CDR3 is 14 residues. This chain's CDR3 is CASSPVQGYNEQFF. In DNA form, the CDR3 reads TGTGCCAGCTCACCGGTTCAGGGATACAATGAGCAGTTCTTC. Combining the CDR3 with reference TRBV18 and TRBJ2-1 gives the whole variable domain NAGVMQNPRHLVRRRGQEARLRCSPMKGHSHVYWYRQLPEEGLKFMVYLQKENIIDESGMPKERFSAEFPKEGPSILRIQQVVRGDSAAYFCASSPVQGYNEQFFGPGTRLTVL.

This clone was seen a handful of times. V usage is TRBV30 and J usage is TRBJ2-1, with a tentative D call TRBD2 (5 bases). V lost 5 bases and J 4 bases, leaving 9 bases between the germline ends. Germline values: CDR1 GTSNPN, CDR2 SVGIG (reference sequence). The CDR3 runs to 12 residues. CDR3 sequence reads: CAWGRTYNEQFF. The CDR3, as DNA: TGTGCCTGGGGGAGAACATACAATGAGCAGTTCTTC.

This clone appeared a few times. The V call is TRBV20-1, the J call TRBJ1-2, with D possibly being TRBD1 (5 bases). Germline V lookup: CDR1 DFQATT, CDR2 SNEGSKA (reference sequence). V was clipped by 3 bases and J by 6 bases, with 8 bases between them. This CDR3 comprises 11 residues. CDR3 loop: CSASGGDGYTF. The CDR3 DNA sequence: TGCAGTGCTAGTGGAGGGGATGGCTACACCTTC.

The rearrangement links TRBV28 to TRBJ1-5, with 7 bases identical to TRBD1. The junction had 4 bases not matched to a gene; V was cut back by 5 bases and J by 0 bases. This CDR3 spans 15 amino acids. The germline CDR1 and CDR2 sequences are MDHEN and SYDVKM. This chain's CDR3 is CASSQGGYSNQPQHF. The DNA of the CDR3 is TGTGCCAGCAGTCAGGGGGGCTATAGCAATCAGCCCCAGCATTTT. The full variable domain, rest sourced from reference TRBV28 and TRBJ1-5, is DVKVTQSSRYLVKRTGEKVFLECVQDMDHENMFWYRQDPGLGLRLIYFSYDVKMKEKGDIPEGYSVSREKKERFSLILESASTNQTSMYLCASSQGGYSNQPQHFGDGTRLSIL.

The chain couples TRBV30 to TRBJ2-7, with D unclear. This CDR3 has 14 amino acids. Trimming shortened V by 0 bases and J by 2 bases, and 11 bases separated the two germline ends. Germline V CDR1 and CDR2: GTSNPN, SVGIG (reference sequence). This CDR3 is CAWSVQPPPYEQYF. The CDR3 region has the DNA TGTGCCTGGAGTGTACAGCCGCCGCCCTACGAGCAGTACTTC.

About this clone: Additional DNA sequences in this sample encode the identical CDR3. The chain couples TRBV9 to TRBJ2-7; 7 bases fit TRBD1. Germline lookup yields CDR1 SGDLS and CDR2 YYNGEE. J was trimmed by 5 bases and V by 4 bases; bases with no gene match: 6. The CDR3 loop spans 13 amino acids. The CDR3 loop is CASSPGTANEQYF. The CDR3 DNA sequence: TGTGCCAGCAGCCCGGGGACAGCCAACGAGCAGTACTTC. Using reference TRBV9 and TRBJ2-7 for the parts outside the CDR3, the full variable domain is DSGVTQTPKHLITATGQRVTLRCSPRSGDLSVYWYQQSLDQGLQFLIQYYNGEERAKGNILERFSAQQFPDLHSELNLSSLELGDSALYFCASSPGTANEQYFGPGTRLTVT.

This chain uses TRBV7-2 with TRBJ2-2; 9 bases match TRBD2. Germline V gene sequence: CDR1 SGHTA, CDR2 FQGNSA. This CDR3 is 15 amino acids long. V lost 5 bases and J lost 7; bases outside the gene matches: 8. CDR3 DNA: TGTGCCAGCAGCGCGTGGCGGGGGGGCATCGGGGAGCTGTTTTTT. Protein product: CASSAWRGGIGELFF. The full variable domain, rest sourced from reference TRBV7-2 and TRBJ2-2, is GAGVSQSPSNKVTEKGKDVELRCDPISGHTALYWYRQSLGQGLEFLIYFQGNSAPDKSGLPSDRFSAERTGGSVSTLTIQRTQQEDSAVYLCASSAWRGGIGELFFGEGSRLTVL.

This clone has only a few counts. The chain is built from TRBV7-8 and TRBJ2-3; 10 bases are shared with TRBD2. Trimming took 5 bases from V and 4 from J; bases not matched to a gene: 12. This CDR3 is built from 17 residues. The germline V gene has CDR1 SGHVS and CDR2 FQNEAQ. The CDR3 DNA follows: TGTGCCAGCAGCCCCTCAATACTAGCGGGGTACGCAGATACGCAGTATTTT. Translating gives CASSPSILAGYADTQYF. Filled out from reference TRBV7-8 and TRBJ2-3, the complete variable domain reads GAGVSQSPRYKVAKRGQDVALRCDPISGHVSLFWYQQALGQGPEFLTYFQNEAQLDKSGLPSDRFFAERPEGSVSTLKIQRTQQEDSAVYLCASSPSILAGYADTQYFGPGTRLTVL.

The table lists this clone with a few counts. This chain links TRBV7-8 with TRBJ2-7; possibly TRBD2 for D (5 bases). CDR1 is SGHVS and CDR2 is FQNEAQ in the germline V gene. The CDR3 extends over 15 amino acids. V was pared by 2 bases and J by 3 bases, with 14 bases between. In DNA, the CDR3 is TGTGCCAGCAGCTTAAGGCTCGGGGAGAACTACGAGCAGTACTTC. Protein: CASSLRLGENYEQYF. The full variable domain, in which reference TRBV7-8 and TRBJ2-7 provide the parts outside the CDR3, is GAGVSQSPRYKVAKRGQDVALRCDPISGHVSLFWYQQALGQGPEFLTYFQNEAQLDKSGLPSDRFFAERPEGSVSTLKIQRTQQEDSAVYLCASSLRLGENYEQYFGPGTRLTVT.

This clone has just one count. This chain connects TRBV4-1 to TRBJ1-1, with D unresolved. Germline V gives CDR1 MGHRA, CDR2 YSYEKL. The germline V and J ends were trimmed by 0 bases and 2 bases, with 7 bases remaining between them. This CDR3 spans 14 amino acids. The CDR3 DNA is TGCGCCAGCAGCCAAGATTACTCTAACACTGAAGCTTTCTTT. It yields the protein CASSQDYSNTEAFF.